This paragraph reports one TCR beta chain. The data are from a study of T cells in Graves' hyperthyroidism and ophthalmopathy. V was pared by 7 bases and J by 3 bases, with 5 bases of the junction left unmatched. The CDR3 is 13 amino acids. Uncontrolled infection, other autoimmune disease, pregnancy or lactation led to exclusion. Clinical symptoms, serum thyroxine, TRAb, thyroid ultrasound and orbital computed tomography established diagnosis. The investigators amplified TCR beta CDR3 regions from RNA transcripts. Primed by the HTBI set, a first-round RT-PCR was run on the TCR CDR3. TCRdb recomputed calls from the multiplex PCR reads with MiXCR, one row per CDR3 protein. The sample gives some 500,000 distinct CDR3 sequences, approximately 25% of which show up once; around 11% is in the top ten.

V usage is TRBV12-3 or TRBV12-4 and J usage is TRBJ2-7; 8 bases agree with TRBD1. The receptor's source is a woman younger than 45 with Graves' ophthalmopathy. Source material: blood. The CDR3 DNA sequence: TGTGCCAGCAAAAGAACAGGGGGCTACGAGCAGTACTTC. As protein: CASKRTGGYEQYF.